This passage covers 29 T cell receptor beta chains from one sample sequenced in a study of human T cells and chemical hapten exposure (dated by TCRdb to about 2021). What this sample's time point label stands for: healthy volunteer bleed at 6 weeks. Unfractionated whole blood was collected in Tempus Blood RNA tubes, and total RNA was extracted from that blood. The library was generated by RACE. The sequencing machine was a NextSeq 500. The public reads were reprocessed in TCRdb via fastp at Q25 and MiXCR, keeping in-frame beta chains. Identical CDR3 proteins give one entry, which carries the most common genes and DNA. In all, the sample holds about 77,000 distinct CDR3 sequences, and over 6.5% of those were seen once. Approximately 1.5% of the sample belongs to the ten largest clones. The specimen was whole blood. These receptors were collected from a female donor in good health. Some clones in this sample may be carry-over from other donors' samples.

The CDR3 sequence is CAISLPPRVGYEQYF. The CDR3, as DNA: TGTGCCATCAGCTTACCACCCCGAGTCGGATACGAGCAGTACTTC. This chain uses TRBV10-3 with TRBJ2-7; D is uncertain. This CDR3 is 15 amino acids long. Per the germline V gene, CDR1 is ENHRY and CDR2 is SYGVKD. V was pared by 6 bases and J by 4 bases, with 19 bases between.

CDR3 nucleotide sequence: TGTGCCAGCAGCTTGAAAGGGCCTAACTATGGCTACACCTTC. Amino acids: CASSLKGPNYGYTF. The chain couples TRBV5-6 to TRBJ1-2; D is uncertain. CDR1 and CDR2 from the germline V gene are SGHDT and YYEEEE. The CDR3 totals 14 residues. V shed 1 base and J shed 0 bases, with 7 bases lying between them.

At least ten counts were recorded for this clonotype. Here the CDR3 DNA reads TGTGCCAGCAGCCCGACTCAGGGAGAGCGGGGTGAAAAACTGTTTTTT. It encodes CASSPTQGERGEKLFF. This chain uses TRBV7-9 with TRBJ1-4, with D maybe TRBD1 (5 bases). Germline CDR1 SEHNR, CDR2 FQNEAQ (reference sequence). CDR3 length: 16 amino acids. The ends were cut back, 5 bases at V and 7 bases at J, with 20 bases in the middle.

The chain combines TRBV7-2 with TRBJ2-3; TRBD1 matches at 9 bases. This CDR3 contains 16 residues. Trimming removed 3 bases from V and 3 bases from J; junction bases left unmatched: 7. The germline V gene has CDR1 SGHTA and CDR2 FQGNSA. CDR3 nucleotide sequence: TGTGCCAGCAGCTTCGCCGGGACAGGGTTAACAGATACGCAGTATTTT. It yields the protein CASSFAGTGLTDTQYF. The whole variable domain, filled in from reference TRBV7-2 and TRBJ2-3, reads GAGVSQSPSNKVTEKGKDVELRCDPISGHTALYWYRQSLGQGLEFLIYFQGNSAPDKSGLPSDRFSAERTGGSVSTLTIQRTQQEDSAVYLCASSFAGTGLTDTQYFGPGTRLTVL.

This clonotype was found once. A read error is possible here, since a much larger clone lies one base away. This chain links TRBV10-3 with TRBJ1-6; TRBD1 matches at 7 bases. Losses at the gene ends were 4 bases for V and 11 bases for J; bases not matched to a gene: 5. CDR3 length equals 13 residues. CDR1 and CDR2 (germline): ENHRY, SYGVKD. DNA for the CDR3: TGTGCCATCAGTGGACAGGGAGATGCACCCCTCCACTTT. It encodes CAISGQGDAPLHF.

This clonotype came up many times. DNA of the CDR3: TGCAGTGCTACTCAAACATACGGCACCGGGGAGCTGTTTTTT. This sequence encodes CSATQTYGTGELFF. This rearrangement joins TRBV20-1 to TRBJ2-2; the D is unclear. In germline, CDR1 is DFQATT, CDR2 SNEGSKA (reference sequence). Trimming took off 4 bases at V and 4 bases at J, with 13 bases between the two ends. The CDR3 is made up of 14 amino acids.

There are many counts of this clonotype. The rearrangement joins TRBV28 to TRBJ1-1, with D maybe TRBD1 (5 bases). The ends were cut back, 8 bases at V and 7 bases at J, with 26 bases in the middle. The germline gives CDR1 MDHEN, CDR2 SYDVKM. The CDR3 spans 16 residues. CDR3: CASHLPGTPNRDEAFF. In DNA form, the CDR3 reads TGTGCCAGCCACCTCCCCGGGACTCCTAACCGAGATGAAGCTTTCTTT.

This clonotype was detected many times. The chain uses TRBV11-3 and TRBJ2-1; 8 bases match TRBD2. Germline CDR1 and CDR2: SGHNT and YENEEA. The CDR3 sequence is 16 residues long. V dropped 5 bases and J dropped 8; count of bases not matched to a gene: 14. The CDR3 loop reads CASSPSHGGASDEQFF. In DNA form, the CDR3 reads TGTGCCAGCAGCCCCTCTCACGGGGGGGCCTCGGATGAGCAGTTCTTC. The full variable domain, in which reference TRBV11-3 and TRBJ2-1 provide the parts outside the CDR3, is EAGVVQSPRYKIIEKKQPVAFWCNPISGHNTLYWYLQNLGQGPELLIRYENEEAVDDSQLPKDRFSAERLKGVDSTLKIQPAELGDSAVYLCASSPSHGGASDEQFFGPGTRLTVL.

This clonotype was counted ten times or more. This chain links TRBV29-1 with TRBJ1-1, with D possibly TRBD1 on 6 matching bases. V lost 4 bases and J lost 0, with 18 bases in between. The length of the CDR3 is 16 residues. CDR1 and CDR2 from the germline V gene are SQVTM and ANQGSEA. DNA of the CDR3: TGCAGCGTTGGACACAGGGATGGTGTCATGAACACTGAAGCTTTCTTT. This gives the protein CSVGHRDGVMNTEAFF.

The table lists this clonotype with a count of one. This chain connects TRBV3-1 to TRBJ2-1; D is uncertain. CDR1 LGHDT and CDR2 YNNKEL come from the germline V gene (reference sequence). V lost 8 bases and J 8 bases, leaving 19 bases between the germline ends. The CDR3 is made up of 14 amino acids. The CDR3 spells CASLSTGYVYEQFF. The CDR3 DNA reads TGTGCCAGCCTTAGCACCGGGTATGTGTATGAGCAGTTCTTC.

This clonotype came up many times. The chain has TRBV27 and TRBJ2-3; TRBD2 is a possible D gene (5 bases). Trimming cost V 6 bases and J 2 bases, with 12 bases left between them. The CDR3 totals 14 residues. Germline CDR1 reads MNHEY; CDR2 reads SMNVEV (reference sequence). CDR3 sequence (DNA): TGTGCCAGCAGCCGCAAGGGAGACACAGATACGCAGTATTTT. It specifies CASSRKGDTDTQYF.

This clonotype was observed a handful of times. V usage is TRBV6-6 and J usage is TRBJ2-3; 10 bases fit TRBD2. Germline loops: CDR1 MNHNY, CDR2 SVGAGI (reference sequence). The CDR3 loop spans 16 amino acids. V lost 7 bases to trimming and J lost 0 bases; unmatched junction nucleotides: 7. The CDR3: CASIQGTSASTDTQYF. In DNA form, the CDR3 reads TGTGCCAGCATCCAAGGGACTAGCGCTAGCACAGATACGCAGTATTTT.

This clonotype was counted only a few times. The chain links TRBV18 to TRBJ1-1, with D maybe TRBD1 (6 bases). CDR3 size: 14 residues. Germline CDR1 and CDR2: KGHSH and LQKENI. V was pared by 3 bases and J by 8 bases, with 16 bases between. The CDR3 DNA reads as TGTGCCAGCTCACCCTCGATCGGACAGACCGAAGCTTTCTTT. It encodes CASSPSIGQTEAFF.

This clonotype was observed a few times. The genes are TRBV12-3 or TRBV12-4 and TRBJ2-3; tentative D call: TRBD1 (5 bases). V was shortened by 11 bases and J by 3 bases, with 15 bases between the two germline ends. The CDR3 has 13 amino acids. CDR3 coding DNA: TGTGCCGCTCGTGCAGGGCCTACAGATACGCAGTATTTT. Protein sequence: CAARAGPTDTQYF.

There are a few counts of this clonotype. The genes are TRBV6-2 or TRBV6-3 and TRBJ2-6; the D gene is possibly TRBD1 (6 bases). V was pared by 6 bases and J by 3 bases, with 9 bases between. CDR1 and CDR2 (germline): MNHEY, SVGEGT. The CDR3 is 14 amino acids. The CDR3 DNA reads as TGTGCCAGCAGGATCAGGGGTGGGGCCAACGTCCTGACTTTC. Translating gives CASRIRGGANVLTF.

This clonotype was found many times. The rearrangement links TRBV6-2 or TRBV6-3 to TRBJ2-2, with a weak D call TRBD2 (5 bases). V lost 6 bases and J 6 bases, leaving 20 bases between the germline ends. The CDR3 runs to 16 residues. Germline V CDR1 and CDR2: MNHEY, SVGEGT. Here the CDR3 DNA reads TGTGCCAGCAGCCAATTTGTAGGGAGTCTCGCCGGGGAGCTGTTTTTT. It yields the protein CASSQFVGSLAGELFF.

The chain uses TRBV20-1 and TRBJ2-3; D uncertain. Germline-derived CDR1 and CDR2 are DFQATT and SNEGSKA (reference sequence). The CDR3 is made up of 13 amino acids. The V gene lost 7 bases and the J gene lost 2 bases, with 13 bases spanning the gap. The CDR3 region has the DNA TGCAGTGGTTGGGGTGGATCCACAGATACGCAGTATTTT. Its protein is CSGWGGSTDTQYF.

The chain uses TRBV7-9 and TRBJ2-2; D uncertain. This CDR3 has 16 residues. V gave up 1 base and J gave up 6 bases, with 15 bases separating them. Germline loops: CDR1 SEHNR, CDR2 FQNEAQ (reference sequence). CDR3 in amino acids: CASSLGLAVRPGELFF. In DNA form, the CDR3 reads TGTGCCAGCAGCTTAGGCCTTGCAGTACGACCCGGGGAGCTGTTTTTT.

This sequence joins TRBV2 and TRBJ2-4, with 7 positions matching TRBD2. Germline V gene lookup returns CDR1 SNHLY and CDR2 FYNNEI. This CDR3 spans 18 amino acids. Trimming took 8 bases from V and 0 from J; bases not matched to a gene: 16. This CDR3 reads CASSDGGYDGLAKNIQYF. The CDR3 region has the DNA TGTGCCAGCTCCGACGGGGGGTACGATGGGCTAGCCAAAAACATTCAGTACTTC.

This clonotype occurred many times. The chain couples TRBV2 to TRBJ1-6; D is unresolved. The V gene's germline CDR1 is SNHLY and CDR2 FYNNEI. The ends were cut back, 3 bases at V and 9 bases at J, with 6 bases in the middle. The CDR3 totals 12 residues. CDR3 DNA sequence: TGTGCCAGCAGTGATGTGAGTTCACCCCTCCACTTT. Translated, it gives CASSDVSSPLHF.

This clonotype was seen at least ten times. The CDR3 here is CASSYERGATTNEKLFF. In nucleotides, the CDR3 is TGTGCCAGCAGCTATGAGCGGGGGGCAACAACTAATGAAAAACTGTTTTTT. J is TRBJ1-4 and V is TRBV7-9; D may be TRBD1 (6 bases). The CDR3 has 17 residues. Germline V gives CDR1 SEHNR, CDR2 FQNEAQ (reference sequence). V lost 4 bases to trimming and J lost 0 bases, with 15 bases between them.

This clonotype was recorded at least ten times. The genes are TRBV4-2 and TRBJ2-7; D gene ambiguous. The V gene lost 1 base and the J gene lost 0 bases, with 7 bases spanning the gap. Germline CDR1 reads LGHNA; CDR2 reads YNFKEQ. This CDR3 has 14 amino acids. CDR3 in DNA: TGTGCCAGCAGCCAAGTGGGCCTCTCCTACGAGCAGTACTTC. Its protein product is CASSQVGLSYEQYF.

A remark on this clonotype: Just one base apart from a much larger clone, this may be a read error. V gene TRBV5-1 combines with J gene TRBJ1-2; 8 nucleotides match TRBD1. The CDR3 is made up of 14 amino acids. Germline V gene lookup returns CDR1 SGHRS and CDR2 YFSETQ. The CDR3 sequence is CTSSRGQGHYGYTF. The CDR3 bases are TGCACCAGCAGTCGAGGACAGGGTCACTATGGCTACACCTTC.

This chain links TRBV7-2 with TRBJ1-2; D possibly corresponds to TRBD1 (5 bases). Germline V gene lookup returns CDR1 SGHTA and CDR2 FQGNSA. V was pared by 1 base and J by 7 bases, with 13 bases between. The CDR3 covers 14 residues. CDR3 DNA sequence: TGTGCCAGCAGCTTAGAGGCAGGGAGAGGTGGCTACACCTTC. Translated, it gives CASSLEAGRGGYTF.

This clonotype has only a few counts. This chain connects TRBV18 to TRBJ1-1; 7 nucleotides align to TRBD1. The J segment lost 4 bases and the V segment lost 6 bases, leaving 11 bases of the junction unmatched. CDR3 size: 15 residues. Germline loops: CDR1 KGHSH, CDR2 LQKENI. The chain's CDR3 is CASSPDRVIGTEAFF. CDR3 coding DNA: TGTGCCAGCTCGCCCGACAGGGTAATCGGCACTGAAGCTTTCTTT.

This clonotype was observed at least ten times. This rearrangement joins TRBV20-1 to TRBJ2-7; 10 bases line up with TRBD2. The CDR3 is 16 residues long. V lost 1 base to trimming and J lost 4 bases; unmatched junction nucleotides: 10. CDR1 DFQATT and CDR2 SNEGSKA come from the germline V gene (reference sequence). The CDR3 nucleotides are TGCAGTGCTAGAGCTTCAGCGGGGGGGAATAGATACGAGCAGTACTTC. Translation gives CSARASAGGNRYEQYF.

This clonotype turned up a few times. The chain has TRBV20-1 and TRBJ1-1; tentative D call: TRBD1 (5 bases). Germline CDR1 reads DFQATT; CDR2 reads SNEGSKA (reference sequence). This CDR3 region has 14 residues. The V end lost 3 bases, the J end lost 4 bases, and 15 bases lay between the germline ends. CDR3 DNA sequence: TGCAGTGCTAGTTCAGGGATTTGTTTCACTGAAGCTTTCTTT. It is translated as CSASSGICFTEAFF.

This chain connects TRBV3-1 to TRBJ1-1, with D unresolved. Germline lookup yields CDR1 LGHDT and CDR2 YNNKEL (reference sequence). The CDR3 has 16 residues. Trimming pared 0 bases from V and 1 base from J, leaving 12 bases between. CDR3 nucleotide sequence: TGTGCCAGCAGCCAAGATGGGAGGTCGTGGAACACTGAAGCTTTCTTT. Its protein product is CASSQDGRSWNTEAFF.

This clonotype was detected ten times or more. V and J are TRBV7-9 and TRBJ1-5; D uncertain. The CDR3 length is 16 residues. The ends were cut back, 0 bases at V and 0 bases at J, with 9 bases in the middle. Germline V gene data show CDR1 as SEHNR and CDR2 as FQNEAQ (reference sequence). CDR3: CASSLAVGYSNQPQHF. CDR3 in DNA: TGTGCCAGCAGCTTAGCGGTGGGTTATAGCAATCAGCCCCAGCATTTT.